A selection of T cell receptor beta chains follows, all from one sample in a study of T cells after yellow fever vaccination. TCRdb itself ran the 5' RACE reads through MiXCR, one entry per CDR3 protein. Here the sample spans roughly 520,000 distinct CDR3 sequences, 21% being singletons. Specimen: PBMCs, collected about 21 days after the first yellow fever vaccination. The source is a man between 18 and 29 years old who received the YFV17D yellow fever vaccine. Both conserved end residues are part of each CDR3. Fields, in order: V gene, J gene, clone size, D gene, CDR3 DNA, CDR3 protein. A D gene is named only where the DNA matches it firmly. Some rows have no size entry. The others give once, few or many, or a class for an expanded clone.

V: TRBV24-1
J: TRBJ1-2
size: few
D: .
DNA: TGTGCCACCCACCTAGTTTTAGGGGGTATTTATGGCTACACCTTC
CDR3: CATHLVLGGIYGYTF

V: TRBV10-3
J: TRBJ2-5
size: few
D: .
DNA: TGTGCCATCAGTGAGTCCACGGGCAACGACCTCCAAGAGACCCAGTACTTC
CDR3: CAISESTGNDLQETQYF

V: TRBV7-9
J: TRBJ2-3
size: few
D: TRBD2
DNA: TGTGCCAGCAGCCCTTGGACTAGCTATACGCAGTATTTT
CDR3: CASSPWTSYTQYF

V: TRBV5-1
J: TRBJ1-1
size: .
D: .
DNA: TGCGCCAGCAGCTTGACACAGGGCAATGAAGCTTTCTTT
CDR3: CASSLTQGNEAFF

V: TRBV11-2
J: TRBJ1-1
size: .
D: .
DNA: TGTGCCAGCAGCTTAGAAGGGGAGGGTTCCCTGAACACTGAAGCTTTCTTT
CDR3: CASSLEGEGSLNTEAFF

V: TRBV3-1
J: TRBJ2-7
size: .
D: .
DNA: TGTGCCAGCAGCCAAGATCGGCAGTACGAGCAGTACTTC
CDR3: CASSQDRQYEQYF

V: TRBV20-1
J: TRBJ1-1
size: .
D: .
DNA: TGCAGTGCTAGAGATAGTACGAATGGAGGGTTAGCTTTCTTT
CDR3: CSARDSTNGGLAFF

V: TRBV19
J: TRBJ2-2
size: few
D: .
DNA: TGTGCCAGTTGCAAACAGGTGCCCGGGGAGCTGTTTTTT
CDR3: CASCKQVPGELFF

V: TRBV14
J: TRBJ2-5
size: .
D: .
DNA: TGTGCCAGCAGCCAAGCAGCTAGGATACTCCGGGTGATGGAGACCCAGTACTTC
CDR3: CASSQAARILRVMETQYF

V: TRBV20-1
J: TRBJ2-5
size: few
D: .
DNA: TGCAGTGCTAGAAAACAGTTACAAGAGACCCAGTACTTC
CDR3: CSARKQLQETQYF

V: TRBV2
J: TRBJ1-6
size: .
D: .
DNA: TGTGCCAGCAGTGTCGAGCTGAATTCACCCCTCCACTTT
CDR3: CASSVELNSPLHF

V: TRBV7-6
J: TRBJ1-4
size: .
D: TRBD1
DNA: TGTGCCAGCAGCTTCGGGACAGACCCTAATGAAAAACTGTTTTTT
CDR3: CASSFGTDPNEKLFF

V: TRBV4-3
J: TRBJ2-1
size: .
D: .
DNA: TGCGCCAGCAGCCAAATAGCCCGCTCCTACAATGAGCAGTTCTTC
CDR3: CASSQIARSYNEQFF

V: TRBV6-2/TRBV6-3
J: TRBJ2-1
size: few
D: .
DNA: TGTGCCAGCAGTGACAATGAGCAGTTCTTC
CDR3: CASSDNEQFF

V: TRBV7-7
J: TRBJ2-2
size: .
D: TRBD2
DNA: TGTGCCAGCAGCTTATCCGGCGGGGGGGCAATCACCGGGGAGCTGTTTTTT
CDR3: CASSLSGGGAITGELFF

V: TRBV11-2
J: TRBJ1-1
size: few
D: .
DNA: TGTGCCAGCAGCGTAGAACCCGGGTACACTGAAGCTTTCTTT
CDR3: CASSVEPGYTEAFF

V: TRBV4-1
J: TRBJ1-5
size: few
D: .
DNA: TGCGCCAGCAGCCAGGGGCGGGACTGGGATCAGCCCCAGCATTTT
CDR3: CASSQGRDWDQPQHF

V: TRBV29-1
J: TRBJ1-1
size: few
D: .
DNA: TGCAGCACCCGGCAAATTGACATGGCTTTCTTT
CDR3: CSTRQIDMAFF

V: TRBV4-1
J: TRBJ2-1
size: few
D: TRBD2
DNA: TGCGCCAGCAGCCACCGAAGGGCCGGGACTAGCTATGAGCAGTTCTTC
CDR3: CASSHRRAGTSYEQFF

V: TRBV11-2
J: TRBJ2-3
size: once
D: TRBD2
DNA: TGTGCCAGCAGCCCCGCTGTAGCGGGGGGGCCTGGGTCAGATACGCAGTATTTT
CDR3: CASSPAVAGGPGSDTQYF

V: TRBV5-4
J: TRBJ1-2
size: many
D: .
DNA: TGTGCCAGCAGCTTAGACAGGAGGGGAACCAAGGGCTACACCTTC
CDR3: CASSLDRRGTKGYTF

V: TRBV20-1
J: TRBJ2-5
size: many
D: .
DNA: TGCAGTGCGCGAAACCAAGAGACCCAGTACTTC
CDR3: CSARNQETQYF

V: TRBV12-3/TRBV12-4
J: TRBJ1-2
size: .
D: .
DNA: TGTGCCAGCAGTCTCACACGTTATGGCTACACCTTC
CDR3: CASSLTRYGYTF

V: TRBV7-2
J: TRBJ2-1
size: .
D: TRBD1
DNA: TGTGCCAGCGCCCGGGACAGAAACAATGAGCAGTTCTTC
CDR3: CASARDRNNEQFF

V: TRBV6-6
J: TRBJ2-5
size: .
D: .
DNA: TGTGCCAGCAGTTACGGGGTCAGAGAGACCCAGTACTTC
CDR3: CASSYGVRETQYF

V: TRBV2
J: TRBJ2-3
size: .
D: TRBD2
DNA: TGTGCCAGCAGCGACCGCCTAGCGGGGGGCGTTCAAGGCACAGATACGCAGTATTTT
CDR3: CASSDRLAGGVQGTDTQYF

V: TRBV4-1
J: TRBJ2-7
size: .
D: .
DNA: TGCGCCAGCAGCCAAGATCCGGGACCTCTATACGAGCAGTACTTC
CDR3: CASSQDPGPLYEQYF

V: TRBV20-1
J: TRBJ2-5
size: few
D: .
DNA: TGCAGTGCTAGAGGGTACGGGGAGACCCAGTACTTC
CDR3: CSARGYGETQYF

V: TRBV7-2
J: TRBJ1-2
size: few
D: .
DNA: TGTGCCAGCAGCTTCGGGGTCTTGTTGTATGGCTACACCTTC
CDR3: CASSFGVLLYGYTF

V: TRBV27
J: TRBJ1-1
size: once
D: .
DNA: TGTGCCAGCAGTTTATCGATTGTACACACTGAAGCTTTCTTT
CDR3: CASSLSIVHTEAFF

V: TRBV7-2
J: TRBJ1-5
size: .
D: .
DNA: TGTGCCAGCAGCTTGTATAGGGATAGCAATCAGCCCCAGCATTTT
CDR3: CASSLYRDSNQPQHF

V: TRBV5-1
J: TRBJ2-2
size: .
D: .
DNA: TGCGCCAGCAGCTTGGCCCCGGAAGGAGTCGGGGAGCTGTTTTTT
CDR3: CASSLAPEGVGELFF

V: TRBV6-2/TRBV6-3
J: TRBJ2-3
size: many
D: TRBD1
DNA: TGTGCCAGCAGCTCCGGGCAGGGGGCAACAGATACGCAGTATTTT
CDR3: CASSSGQGATDTQYF

V: TRBV6-1
J: TRBJ1-2
size: .
D: TRBD1
DNA: TGTGCCAGTAGGGAAGGGACAGGGAATGGCTACACCTTC
CDR3: CASREGTGNGYTF

V: TRBV20-1
J: TRBJ1-2
size: .
D: .
DNA: TGCAGTGCTAGAGACGCCTACCTAACTAGCTATGGCTACACCTTC
CDR3: CSARDAYLTSYGYTF

V: TRBV7-6
J: TRBJ2-3
size: .
D: .
DNA: TGTGCCAGCAGCTTACGGCAAGACAGCACAGATACGCGGTATTTT
CDR3: CASSLRQDSTDTRYF

V: TRBV10-2
J: TRBJ2-1
size: few
D: TRBD2
DNA: TGCGCCAGCAGTGTTGTTAGCGGGGGATACAATGAGCAGTTCTTC
CDR3: CASSVVSGGYNEQFF

V: TRBV11-3
J: TRBJ2-7
size: .
D: .
DNA: TGTGCCAGCAGCTTTAGGGACTCGAGAATCAACTACGAGCAGTACTTC
CDR3: CASSFRDSRINYEQYF

V: TRBV5-6
J: TRBJ2-1
size: .
D: .
DNA: TGTGCCAGCAGCTCTCCCGTGACAGGCGCGGGAGATGGTGAGCAGTTCTTC
CDR3: CASSSPVTGAGDGEQFF

V: TRBV20-1
J: TRBJ1-5
size: .
D: TRBD1
DNA: TGCAGTGCTCAGGGGGCGATCAATCAGCCCCAGCATTTT
CDR3: CSAQGAINQPQHF

V: TRBV20-1
J: TRBJ2-2
size: .
D: TRBD2
DNA: TGCAGTGCTACTAGCGGGGGAGAATACACCGGGGAGCTGTTTTTT
CDR3: CSATSGGEYTGELFF